This record covers a single T cell receptor beta chain. The table came from immunoSEQ multiplex PCR; TCRdb's copy has only in-frame clones and leaves some out. The data contain some 500,000 clones, 85% to 90% of them singletons. These data belong to a study of blood T cell repertoires in COVID-19. Study-level information: Acute and convalescent COVID-19 samples came from the United States, Italy and Spain.

In assigning cohorts, the study relied on participant-reported clinical history. Two negative PCRs, clearance, or symptom resolution characterized the recovered Cohort 3 donors. V shed 8 bases and J 2 bases; nucleotides not matched to a gene: 5. The V gene's germline CDR1 is SNHLY and CDR2 FYNNEI. The CDR3 sequence is 13 residues long. The specimen sequenced was PBMCs or T cells enriched from blood (not recorded which). This clonotype was sampled from a woman in her thirties or forties who had recovered from COVID-19. The V call is TRBV2, the J call TRBJ1-1; 7 nucleotides align to TRBD1. The CDR3 region is CASLRDSNTEAFF. DNA of the CDR3: TGTGCCAGCCTCCGGGACAGCAACACTGAAGCTTTCTTT.